This entry features one T cell receptor (beta chain) sequence. Original processing notes: Counts of nucleated cells, estimated from reference gene primer amplification, were obtained. The method was immunoSEQ multiplex PCR; TCRdb's version includes in-frame clones alone and lacks a portion of them. The D gene and trimming were derived from the DNA, and the V and J assignments and clone size from that table. The data hold about 190,000 clones, with approximately 84% observed a single time. V dropped 3 bases and J dropped 5 bases, with 11 bases sitting between them. CDR1 is KGHSH and CDR2 is LQKENI in the germline V gene. The CDR3 length is 14 residues. The sample is drawn from a study of blood T cell repertoires in COVID-19. The wider study: Nucleic acid was either cDNA or gDNA, and it came from T cells, B-cell-depleted T cells, or PBMCs.

Recovered status applied to Cohort 3 donors who had two consecutive negative PCRs. It also applied to those with clearance or with symptom resolution. V usage is TRBV18 and J usage is TRBJ1-5; perhaps TRBD1 as D (5 bases). This sequence originates from a woman in her 30s who had recovered from COVID-19. Sequencing input: PBMCs or T cells enriched from blood (not recorded which). This chain's CDR3 is CASSPQGKDQPQHF. The CDR3 coding sequence is TGTGCCAGCTCACCTCAGGGTAAGGATCAGCCCCAGCATTTT.